This T cell receptor beta chain was captured by sequencing in a study of response to subunit inactivated influenza vaccine (dated by TCRdb to 2017 to 2018). Regarding the research as a whole: The study used deep quantitative T cell receptor repertoire profiling to track responses to a trivalent subunit inactivated influenza vaccine. What the authors observed across the whole study: The authors suggested that each seasonal influenza vaccination may recruit only a limited number of new T cells.

This clonotype turned up a few times. It lacks a known antigen. Base qualities are not provided; no much larger clone lies one nucleotide away. To prepare the library, RT-PCR was applied. The sequencer listed for this sample is Illumina HiSeq 2500. Using fastp at Q25 and MiXCR, TCRdb reprocessed the public reads and kept productive beta chains. Rows are unified per CDR3 protein, each entry keeping the most common DNA and genes. In all, the sample holds 450,000 to 600,000 distinct CDR3 sequences, and under 8.5% of those were seen once. Around 13% of the sample is in the top ten clones. V lost 7 bases and J lost 0 bases; the stretch between them is 24 bases long. The CDR3 starts with the cysteine, ends with the phenylalanine, and has 19 residues. Left in the record is the CDR3 DNA by itself, 57 bases read in frame from the first base. From a lookup of the germline V gene, CDR1 and CDR2 are MNHEY and SVGAGI.

This sequence was found in a man aged 50-75 years who received an inactivated influenza vaccine. Donor details come from another sample of the same person, matched by shared clones. The specimen comprised PBMCs from blood, sampled around 25 months after vaccination. The chain is assembled from TRBV6-5 and TRBJ2-2, with TRBD1 perhaps the D gene, on 6 matching bases. Here is the DNA: TGTGCCAGCATTTCATGGTCGGACAGCCACTCCGCGAACACCGGGGAGCTGTTTTTT. The resulting protein is CASISWSDSHSANTGELFF.